This passage covers 12 T cell receptor beta chains from one sample sequenced in a study of blood T cell repertoires in COVID-19. Using immunoSEQ multiplex PCR, the repertoire was profiled, and TCRdb retains in-frame clones only, with some absent. The sample has over 150,000 clones; approximately 90% are singletons. The specimen was peripheral blood. Receptors were obtained from a man between 45 and 60 years old with acute or convalescent COVID-19.

The J gene is TRBJ1-4, the V gene TRBV19; 8 bases are a match to TRBD1. The CDR3 sequence is 16 residues long. V trimming: 6 bases; J trimming: 0 bases; junction bases outside the gene matches: 6. The V gene's germline CDR1 is LNHDA and CDR2 SQIVND (reference sequence). This CDR3 is CASRDPGGSTNEKLFF. The CDR3 DNA reads as TGTGCCAGTAGGGATCCAGGGGGCTCAACTAATGAAAAACTGTTTTTT.

CDR3 nucleotides: TGTGCCAGCAGCGGACAGAACCAAGAGACCCAGTACTTC. Translating gives CASSGQNQETQYF. V is TRBV9 and J is TRBJ2-5; possible D gene TRBD1, 5 bases. The germline V gene encodes CDR1 SGDLS and CDR2 YYNGEE. V shed 3 bases and J shed 0 bases, with 6 bases lying between them. This CDR3 contains 13 residues.

The rearrangement links TRBV28 to TRBJ1-4; the D is unclear. The CDR3 has 15 amino acids. V was trimmed by 6 bases and J by 4 bases, leaving 15 bases between them. CDR1 is MDHEN and CDR2 is SYDVKM in the germline V gene. The CDR3 DNA reads as TGTGCCAGCAGCCCATCCTTGGGAGGTAATGAAAAACTGTTTTTT. Translation gives CASSPSLGGNEKLFF.

The V and J genes are TRBV28 and TRBJ2-7, with 11 bases aligning to TRBD2. The V gene end was trimmed by 5 bases and the J gene end by 3 bases; junction bases not matched to a gene: 3. Per germline, CDR1 MDHEN and CDR2 SYDVKM. The CDR3 has 14 residues. The CDR3 is CASSPLAGGYEQYF. The CDR3 DNA sequence: TGTGCCAGCAGTCCGCTAGCGGGAGGCTACGAGCAGTACTTC.

The rearrangement uses TRBV7-3 and TRBJ2-2, with TRBD1 as a possible D gene (6 bases). Between the trimmed V and J ends, which lost 3 bases and 4 bases, there was a span of 9 bases. Germline V gene lookup returns CDR1 SGHTA and CDR2 FQGTGA. The CDR3 is 14 amino acids. CDR3 in amino acids: CASSLHRATGELFF. Here the CDR3 DNA reads TGTGCCAGCAGCTTGCACAGGGCCACCGGGGAGCTGTTTTTT.

This clone was seen only once. The chain combines TRBV5-1 with TRBJ1-6; D unclear. In germline, CDR1 is SGHRS, CDR2 YFSETQ. CDR3 size: 17 residues. Trimming took 3 bases from V and 7 from J, leaving 20 bases between them. CDR3 sequence reads: CASSYNTDSSLNSPLHF. In nucleotides, the CDR3 is TGCGCCAGCAGCTATAACACGGACTCAAGCTTAAATTCACCCCTCCACTTT.

The chain links TRBV28 to TRBJ1-5; possibly TRBD1 for D (6 bases). Germline V lookup: CDR1 MDHEN, CDR2 SYDVKM. Trimming left V 8 bases short and J 5 bases short, with 10 bases between. The CDR3 sequence is 12 residues long. Here the CDR3 reads CASSDSHQPQHF. The CDR3 coding sequence is TGTGCCAGCTCGGACAGCCATCAGCCCCAGCATTTT.

The rearrangement uses TRBV2 and TRBJ1-2; 7 bases agree with TRBD1. The CDR3 length is 15 residues. V was pared by 0 bases and J by 4 bases, with 5 bases of the junction left unmatched. Germline loops: CDR1 SNHLY, CDR2 FYNNEI. CDR3 DNA: TGTGCCAGCAGTGAAGCCTCAACAGGGGTCTATGGCTACACCTTC. The encoded protein is CASSEASTGVYGYTF.

J is TRBJ1-2 and V is TRBV6-1; TRBD1 aligns across 10 bases. V lost 1 base and J lost 5; bases outside the gene matches: 4. CDR1 is MNHNS, CDR2 SASEGT, per germline. The CDR3 is made up of 15 amino acids. The CDR3 DNA sequence: TGTGCCAGCAGTGAAGGCCCGGGACAGGGGTATGGCTACACCTTC. Translation gives CASSEGPGQGYGYTF.

The V gene is TRBV30, the J gene TRBJ2-3, with D tentatively TRBD2 (6 bases). The CDR3 spans 15 residues. Per germline, CDR1 GTSNPN and CDR2 SVGIG (reference sequence). V shed 0 bases and J shed 0 bases, with 10 bases lying between them. CDR3 protein: CAWSVGGISTDTQYF. The CDR3 nucleotides are TGTGCCTGGAGTGTAGGCGGGATTAGCACAGATACGCAGTATTTT.

J is TRBJ1-4 and V is TRBV7-9, with 10 bases that match TRBD1. Germline lookup yields CDR1 SEHNR and CDR2 FQNEAQ (reference sequence). The CDR3 has 16 amino acids. V gave up 5 bases and J gave up 5 bases; unmatched junction bases: 8. The CDR3 DNA is TGTGCCAGCAGCCTTCGACCGGGACAGGGGAATGAAAAACTGTTTTTT. Protein product: CASSLRPGQGNEKLFF.

V is TRBV24-1 and J is TRBJ2-3; 8 nucleotides agree with TRBD1. J was trimmed by 4 bases and V by 7 bases; bases with no gene match: 18. This CDR3 has 18 amino acids. The germline CDR1 and CDR2 sequences are KGHDR and SFDVKD. The CDR3 loop is CATSPSGQGSGRSDTQYF. The DNA of the CDR3 is TGTGCCACCAGCCCTTCTGGACAGGGTTCTGGTAGATCAGATACGCAGTATTTT.